A single sample is the source of the 6 T cell receptor beta chains below, sequenced in a study of shared clonotypes between healthy human individuals. TCRdb's table, derived via immunoSEQ multiplex PCR, lists solely in-frame clones and lacks some. The sample carries some 2,400,000 clones, around 95% recorded once. The sample comprised naive CD4+ T cells sorted from blood. Subset noted: CD45RA+ positively selected. All receptors derive from a man younger than 35 in good health.

V is TRBV4-1 and J is TRBJ2-7; 12 nucleotides match TRBD2. The germline gives CDR1 MGHRA, CDR2 YSYEKL. There are 15 residues in the CDR3. The trim removed 4 bases at V and 3 bases at J, leaving 4 bases unmatched. CDR3 sequence (DNA): TGCGCCAGCAGCCGCGGACTAGCGGGAAACTACGAGCAGTACTTC. The encoded protein is CASSRGLAGNYEQYF.

As for this clone: The sample has other DNA sequences that encode this CDR3 too. This chain connects TRBV7-9 to TRBJ2-7; 8 nucleotides agree with TRBD1. The germline V gene encodes CDR1 SEHNR and CDR2 FQNEAQ (reference sequence). The CDR3 is 15 amino acids. The ends lost 5 bases at V and 0 bases at J; junction bases unmatched: 6. The CDR3 here is CASSPGQGSSYEQYF. The CDR3 DNA follows: TGTGCCAGCAGCCCCGGACAGGGAAGCTCCTACGAGCAGTACTTC.

The CDR3 is CASSQDLGLGGAQYF. The CDR3 nucleotides are TGCGCCAGCAGCCAAGATCTCGGTTTAGGGGGGGCGCAGTATTTT. V and J are TRBV4-3 and TRBJ2-3, with D perhaps matching TRBD2 (7 bases). Germline CDR1 and CDR2: LGHNA and YSLEER. This CDR3 has 15 residues. The germline V and J ends were trimmed by 0 bases and 10 bases, with 17 bases remaining between them.

Of note for this clone: Other DNA sequences in the same sample also yield this CDR3. The V gene is TRBV5-1, the J gene TRBJ2-7; D uncertain. Trimming removed 0 bases at V and 2 bases at J, with 6 bases between. There are 13 residues in the CDR3. The germline gives CDR1 SGHRS, CDR2 YFSETQ. CDR3 residues: CASSLEGAYEQYF. CDR3 coding DNA: TGCGCCAGCAGCTTGGAAGGTGCCTACGAGCAGTACTTC.

This clone was found once. The sample has other DNA sequences that encode this CDR3 too. The V and J genes are TRBV5-6 and TRBJ1-5; no clear D gene. Germline assignment: CDR1 SGHDT and CDR2 YYEEEE. This CDR3 has 13 amino acids. Between the trimmed V and J ends, which lost 3 bases and 4 bases, there was a span of 8 bases. The CDR3 DNA reads TGTGCCAGCAGCTCGGTGGGAAATCAGCCCCAGCATTTT. Translating gives CASSSVGNQPQHF.

J is TRBJ2-2 and V is TRBV7-9; 7 nucleotides match TRBD1. Per the germline V gene, CDR1 is SEHNR and CDR2 is FQNEAQ (reference sequence). The CDR3 loop spans 15 amino acids. V lost 1 base to trimming and J lost 5 bases; unmatched junction nucleotides: 4. In DNA, the CDR3 is TGTGCCAGCAGCTTAGGTGACAGGGAAACCGGGGAGCTGTTTTTT. Translating it yields CASSLGDRETGELFF.